This TCR beta chain was documented in a study of graft-versus-host responses after intestinal transplantation. As for the study in general: Recipients got multivisceral, liver-intestinal, or isolated intestinal transplants. Recipients across the board were started on anti-thymocyte globulin induction, then kept on tacrolimus and steroids for about 3 years. Overall study results and limits: Early HvG declines after transplant were associated with peak circulating GvH clone levels. Across patients carrying graft-donor T cell macrochimerism, allografts held high graft-versus-host to host-versus-graft clonal ratios.

As to this clone: Its specificity is not known.

Only in-frame clones appear in the TCRdb table, and some are missing; sequencing was by immunoSEQ multiplex PCR. The sample lists tens of thousands of clones; 90% to 95% were seen once. The CDR3 consists of 16 residues. Germline V CDR1 and CDR2: SGHRS, YFSETQ. V was clipped by 4 bases and J by 2 bases; unmatched bases: 3. The source material was unstimulated CD4+ T cells sorted from spleen or lymph node cells, sampled before transplant. The chain employs TRBV5-1 and TRBJ2-2; TRBD2 agrees at 12 bases. The sequence was obtained from a human donor who was the organ donor for an intestinal transplant. For the CDR3, the DNA is TGCGCCAGCAGCCTACTAGCGGGGGGAAACACCGGGGAGCTGTTTTTT. Protein sequence: CASSLLAGGNTGELFF.